Listed below are T cell receptor beta chains from one sample, sequenced in a study of T cell repertoires in cytomegalovirus infection. In TCRdb, the reads were re-called with MiXCR into one record per CDR3 protein. The data contain some 230,000 distinct CDR3 sequences, approximately 24% of them singletons. The specimen sequenced was CD8+ T cells from PBMCs. The receptors originated from a human donor in good health (CMV status not recorded). Some clones in this sample may be carry-over from other donors' samples. Both conserved end residues are trimmed from each CDR3.

V gene	J gene	CDR3 protein
TRBV12-3/TRBV12-4	TRBJ2-1	ASSSSWDGVAYNEQF
TRBV6-1	TRBJ2-7	ASGTVSYEQY
TRBV10-3	TRBJ1-2	ATGQGEGIGYT
TRBV28	TRBJ1-1	ASSLIRDSNTEAF
TRBV29-1	TRBJ2-2	SVEEVGTGELF
TRBV14	TRBJ2-1	ASSQLAGASYNEQF
TRBV29-1	TRBJ2-7	SFLTGEGEQY
TRBV3-1	TRBJ2-1	ASSQGRGLHNEQF
TRBV28	TRBJ2-3	ASSLGVAGGSTDTQY
TRBV4-1	TRBJ2-2	ASSQLAQGTGELF
TRBV28	TRBJ2-7	ASSTRGLAIYEQY
TRBV6-6	TRBJ2-7	ASKLEGGTYEQY
TRBV10-3	TRBJ2-2	AISDTSGGPNTGELF
TRBV20-1	TRBJ2-3	TSGLLGTDTQY
TRBV3-1	TRBJ2-5	ASSNRGPQETQY
TRBV15	TRBJ2-1	ATRRLAGAYNEQF
TRBV12-3/TRBV12-4	TRBJ2-1	ASSFLAGGYNEQF
TRBV20-1	TRBJ1-5	SAPQGSNQPQH
TRBV29-1	TRBJ2-3	SVYLGGIQGGVTDTQY
TRBV7-6	TRBJ2-3	ASSGRASTDTQY
TRBV9	TRBJ1-5	ASSVASNQPQH
TRBV12-3/TRBV12-4	TRBJ1-6	ASAASSYNSPLH
TRBV7-6	TRBJ2-7	ASAKEGVYEQY
TRBV28	TRBJ1-5	ASSLKSQAGQPQH
TRBV14	TRBJ2-5	ASSQAWGTLYQETQY
TRBV7-9	TRBJ2-1	ASSLVIGTSNEQF
TRBV5-6	TRBJ2-1	ASSQGWGPYNEQF
TRBV9	TRBJ2-1	ASSVMRGTEQF
TRBV7-9	TRBJ2-3	ASSPLADLTDTQY
TRBV28	TRBJ1-1	ASRATASNTEAF
TRBV6-5	TRBJ1-1	ASSTGGLEAF
TRBV7-9	TRBJ1-5	ASSLAGFSNQPQH
TRBV28	TRBJ1-4	ASSFALRPATNEKLF
TRBV7-9	TRBJ1-2	ASSSTGANYGYT